This TCR beta chain derives from a study of blood T cell repertoires in COVID-19. Produced via immunoSEQ multiplex PCR; TCRdb's table is partial and in-frame only. The sample shows a few hundred thousand clones, less than 90% of them seen only once. Germline CDR1 reads LGHDT; CDR2 reads YNNKEL (reference sequence). The V gene end was trimmed by 5 bases and the J gene end by 1 base; junction bases not matched to a gene: 5. The CDR3 covers 15 residues. The sequenced material came from PBMCs or T cells enriched from blood (not recorded which). The source is a woman between 45 and 60 years old who had recovered from COVID-19. V gene TRBV3-1 (or the pseudogene TRBV3-2) combines with J gene TRBJ1-2; 9 bases agree with TRBD1. CDR3 in DNA: TGTGCCAGCAGCAGACAGGGGGGGGTTAACTATGGCTACACCTTC. Amino acid sequence: CASSRQGGVNYGYTF.